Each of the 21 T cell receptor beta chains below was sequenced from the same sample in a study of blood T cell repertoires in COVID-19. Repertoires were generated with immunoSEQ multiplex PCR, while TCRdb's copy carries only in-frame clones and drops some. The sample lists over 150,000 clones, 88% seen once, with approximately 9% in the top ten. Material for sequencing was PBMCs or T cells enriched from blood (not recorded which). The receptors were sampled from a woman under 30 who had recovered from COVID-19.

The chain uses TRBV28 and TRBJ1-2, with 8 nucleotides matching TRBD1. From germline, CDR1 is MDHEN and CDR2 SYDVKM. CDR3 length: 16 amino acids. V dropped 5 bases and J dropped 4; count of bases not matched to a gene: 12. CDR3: CASSHSTGEAVYGYTF. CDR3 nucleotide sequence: TGTGCCAGCAGTCATTCGACAGGGGAGGCTGTCTATGGCTACACCTTC.

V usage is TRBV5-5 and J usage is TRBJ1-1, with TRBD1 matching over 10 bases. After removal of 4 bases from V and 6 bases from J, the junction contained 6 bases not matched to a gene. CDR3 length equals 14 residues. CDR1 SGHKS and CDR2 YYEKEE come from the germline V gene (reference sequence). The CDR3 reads CASSHGQGVPEAFF. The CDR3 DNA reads TGTGCCAGCAGCCATGGACAGGGGGTCCCTGAAGCTTTCTTT.

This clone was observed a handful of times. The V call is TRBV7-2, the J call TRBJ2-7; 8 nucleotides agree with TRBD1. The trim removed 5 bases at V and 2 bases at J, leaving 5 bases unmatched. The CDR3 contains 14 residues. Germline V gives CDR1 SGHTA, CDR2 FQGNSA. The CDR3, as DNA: TGTGCCAGCAGCGCGGCAGGGGGCCCCTACGAGCAGTACTTC. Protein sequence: CASSAAGGPYEQYF.

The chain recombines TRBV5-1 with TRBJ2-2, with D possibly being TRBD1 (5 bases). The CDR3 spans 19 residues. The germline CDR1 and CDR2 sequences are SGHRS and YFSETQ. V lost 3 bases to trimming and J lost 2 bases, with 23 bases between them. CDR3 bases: TGCGCCAGCAGCTCGACAGTCTCCCCCGTTCCCAAAAACACCGGGGAGCTGTTTTTT. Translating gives CASSSTVSPVPKNTGELFF.

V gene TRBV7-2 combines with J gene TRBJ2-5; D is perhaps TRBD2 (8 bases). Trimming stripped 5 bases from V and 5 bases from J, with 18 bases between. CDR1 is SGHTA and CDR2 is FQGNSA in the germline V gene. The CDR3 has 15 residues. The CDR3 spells CASSPGGGWTETQYF. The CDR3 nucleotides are TGTGCCAGCAGCCCGGGAGGGGGCTGGACGGAGACCCAGTACTTC.

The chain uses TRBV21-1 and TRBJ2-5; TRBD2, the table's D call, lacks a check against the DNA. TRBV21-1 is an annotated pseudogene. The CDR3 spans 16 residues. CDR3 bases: TGTGCCAGCAGCAAAGCACCGGACTCTCCTCAAGAGACCCAGTACTTC. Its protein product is CASSKAPDSPQETQYF.

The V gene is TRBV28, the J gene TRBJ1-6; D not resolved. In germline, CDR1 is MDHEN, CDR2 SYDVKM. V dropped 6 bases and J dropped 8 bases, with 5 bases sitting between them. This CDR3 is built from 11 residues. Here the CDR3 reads CASRADSPLHF. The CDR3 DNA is TGTGCCAGCAGGGCAGATTCACCCCTCCACTTT.

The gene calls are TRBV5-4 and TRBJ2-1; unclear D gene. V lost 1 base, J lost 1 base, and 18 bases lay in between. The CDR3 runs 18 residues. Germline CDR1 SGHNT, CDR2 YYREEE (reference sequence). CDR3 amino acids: CASSLQVTPIGSYNEQFF. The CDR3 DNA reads TGTGCCAGCAGCTTGCAGGTAACCCCCATCGGTTCCTACAATGAGCAGTTCTTC.

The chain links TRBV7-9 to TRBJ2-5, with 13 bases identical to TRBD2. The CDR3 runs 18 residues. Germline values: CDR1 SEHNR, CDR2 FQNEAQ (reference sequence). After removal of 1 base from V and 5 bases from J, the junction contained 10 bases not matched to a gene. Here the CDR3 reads CASSLVPGLAGSRETQYF. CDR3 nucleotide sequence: TGTGCCAGCAGCTTAGTTCCGGGACTAGCGGGAAGTAGGGAGACCCAGTACTTC.

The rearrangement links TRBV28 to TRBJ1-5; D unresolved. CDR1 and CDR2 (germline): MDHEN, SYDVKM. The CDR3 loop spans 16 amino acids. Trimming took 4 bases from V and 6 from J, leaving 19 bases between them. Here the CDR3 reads CASSSLGNLASQPQHF. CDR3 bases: TGTGCCAGCAGTTCACTAGGGAACTTAGCAAGTCAGCCCCAGCATTTT. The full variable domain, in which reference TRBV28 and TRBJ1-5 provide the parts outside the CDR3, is DVKVTQSSRYLVKRTGEKVFLECVQDMDHENMFWYRQDPGLGLRLIYFSYDVKMKEKGDIPEGYSVSREKKERFSLILESASTNQTSMYLCASSSLGNLASQPQHFGDGTRLSIL.

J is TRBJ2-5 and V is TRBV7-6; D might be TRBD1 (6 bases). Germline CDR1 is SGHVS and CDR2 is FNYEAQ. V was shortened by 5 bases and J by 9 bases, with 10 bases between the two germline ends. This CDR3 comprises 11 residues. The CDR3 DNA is TGTGCCAGCAGCGGAGGACAGCCCCAGTACTTC. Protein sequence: CASSGGQPQYF.

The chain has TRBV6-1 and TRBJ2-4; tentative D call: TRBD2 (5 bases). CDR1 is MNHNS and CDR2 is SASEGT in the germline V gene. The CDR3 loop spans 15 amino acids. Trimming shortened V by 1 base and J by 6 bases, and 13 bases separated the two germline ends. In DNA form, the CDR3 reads TGTGCCAGCAGTGAAGTCCCCCGGGGTGGAAACATTCAGTACTTC. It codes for CASSEVPRGGNIQYF.

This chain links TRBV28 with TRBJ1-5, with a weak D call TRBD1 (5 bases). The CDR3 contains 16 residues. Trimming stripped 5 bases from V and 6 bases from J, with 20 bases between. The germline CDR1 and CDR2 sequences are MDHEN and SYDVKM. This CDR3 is CASSSPRGEVGQPQHF. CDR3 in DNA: TGTGCCAGCAGTAGCCCCCGGGGGGAAGTAGGTCAGCCCCAGCATTTT.

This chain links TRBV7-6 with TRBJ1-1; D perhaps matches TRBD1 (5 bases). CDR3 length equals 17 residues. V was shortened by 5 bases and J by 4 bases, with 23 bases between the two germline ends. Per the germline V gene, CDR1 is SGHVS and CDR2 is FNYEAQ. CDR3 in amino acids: CASSQGVSTLASTEAFF. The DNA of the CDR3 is TGTGCCAGCAGCCAAGGGGTCAGTACACTGGCTAGCACTGAAGCTTTCTTT.

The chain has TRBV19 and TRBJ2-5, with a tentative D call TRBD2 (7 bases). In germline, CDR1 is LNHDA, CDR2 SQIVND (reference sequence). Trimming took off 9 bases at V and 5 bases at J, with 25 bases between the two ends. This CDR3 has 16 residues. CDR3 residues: CASSSRGGAGLETQYF. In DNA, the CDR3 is TGTGCCAGCTCTTCTAGGGGGGGGGCCGGATTGGAGACCCAGTACTTC.

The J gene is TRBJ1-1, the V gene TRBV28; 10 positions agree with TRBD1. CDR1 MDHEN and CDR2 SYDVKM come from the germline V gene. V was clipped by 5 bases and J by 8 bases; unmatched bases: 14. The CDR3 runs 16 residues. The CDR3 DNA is TGTGCCAGCAGTCCCCGACAGGGGGCGACCTATAAGGAAGCTTTCTTT. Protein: CASSPRQGATYKEAFF.

The CDR3 loop is CASSARGKDTQYF. In DNA form, the CDR3 reads TGTGCCAGCAGCGCCCGGGGGAAAGATACGCAGTATTTT. The chain couples TRBV9 to TRBJ2-3, with D possibly matching TRBD2 (6 bases). The CDR3 is 13 amino acids. The germline CDR1 and CDR2 sequences are SGDLS and YYNGEE. Trimming pared 3 bases from V and 5 bases from J, leaving 10 bases between.

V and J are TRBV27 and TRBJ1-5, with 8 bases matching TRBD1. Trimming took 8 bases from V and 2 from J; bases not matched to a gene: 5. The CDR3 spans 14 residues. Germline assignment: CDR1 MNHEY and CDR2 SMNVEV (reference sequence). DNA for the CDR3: TGTGCCAGCGGCACGGGACAGGGCAATCAGCCCCAGCATTTT. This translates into CASGTGQGNQPQHF.

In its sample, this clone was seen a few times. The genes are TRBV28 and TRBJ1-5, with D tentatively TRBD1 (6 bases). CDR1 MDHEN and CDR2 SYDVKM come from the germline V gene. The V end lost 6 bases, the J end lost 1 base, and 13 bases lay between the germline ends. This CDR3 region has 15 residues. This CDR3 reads CASRGARVSNQPQHF. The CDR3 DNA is TGTGCCAGCAGGGGGGCGAGGGTAAGCAATCAGCCCCAGCATTTT.

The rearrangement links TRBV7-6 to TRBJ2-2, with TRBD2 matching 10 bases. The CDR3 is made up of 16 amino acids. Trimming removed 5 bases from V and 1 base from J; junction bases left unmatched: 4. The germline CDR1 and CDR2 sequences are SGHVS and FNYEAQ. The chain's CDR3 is CASSPRLAGNTGELFF. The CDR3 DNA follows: TGTGCCAGCAGCCCGCGACTAGCGGGGAACACCGGGGAGCTGTTTTTT. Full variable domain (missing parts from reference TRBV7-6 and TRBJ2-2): GAGVSQSPRYKVTKRGQDVALRCDPISGHVSLYWYRQALGQGPEFLTYFNYEAQQDKSGLPNDRFSAERPEGSISTLTIQRTEQRDSAMYRCASSPRLAGNTGELFFGEGSRLTVL.

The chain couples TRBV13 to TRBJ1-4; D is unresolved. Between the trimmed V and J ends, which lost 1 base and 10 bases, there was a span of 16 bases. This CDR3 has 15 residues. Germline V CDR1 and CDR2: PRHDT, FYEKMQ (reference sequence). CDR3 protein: CASSLAVSGWGKLFF. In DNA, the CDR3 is TGTGCCAGCAGCTTAGCGGTGTCGGGGTGGGGAAAACTGTTTTTT.